This T cell receptor beta chain was identified during a study of T cells in Graves' hyperthyroidism and ophthalmopathy. Overall study findings and caveats: Among clonotypes expanded in thyroid above 0.001, most were also found in blood.

Germline trimming cut 6 bases from V and 3 bases from J; bases unmatched to any gene: 13. Germline V lookup: CDR1 SNHLY, CDR2 FYNNEI. The CDR3 contains 17 residues. Researchers took RNA transcripts and amplified the TCR beta CDR3 regions from them. The HTBI primer set drove a first-round RT-PCR of the TCR CDR3. TCRdb redid the calling of the multiplex PCR reads with MiXCR, one entry per CDR3 protein. This table has 540,000 or so distinct CDR3 sequences, around 42% appearing once. This clonotype was detected a few times. Its antigen is still unknown. Source material: peripheral blood or thyroid tissue (not recorded which). The TCR sequence derives from an adult woman with Graves' disease, either hyperthyroidism or ophthalmopathy (not recorded which). The chain is built from TRBV2 and TRBJ2-2, with 7 bases lining up with TRBD2. The chain's CDR3 is CASRPIKAGLHTGELFF. As DNA, the CDR3 is TGTGCCAGCAGACCAATCAAAGCGGGGCTCCACACCGGGGAGCTGTTTTTT.